This note documents a single T cell receptor (beta chain) sequence. Unique molecular identifiers were used in preparing the TCRbeta library. MiXCR, applied by TCRdb to the PCR reads, yields one record per CDR3 protein. The data contain a few hundred thousand distinct CDR3 sequences, under 15% of them singletons. This specimen belongs to a study of T-cell reconstitution after alpha-beta-depleted transplantation in children. There are 15 residues in the CDR3. Trimming took 2 bases from V and 5 from J, leaving 10 bases between them. Germline V gene lookup returns CDR1 SGHTA and CDR2 FQGNSA. The chain couples TRBV7-2 to TRBJ1-6; TRBD1 is a possible D gene (6 bases). Material: PBMCs, mostly from graft donor cells, obtained 360 days after TCRalphabeta/CD19-depleted stem cell transplant. This sequence originates from a male patient younger than 18 who had a stem cell transplant for acute myeloid leukemia, so the T cells may come from the graft donor. The CDR3 reads CASSLSGANNSPLHF. The CDR3 DNA is TGTGCCAGCAGCTTATCAGGGGCTAATAATTCACCCCTCCACTTT.